The clone carrying this T cell receptor beta chain was seen many times. Its specificity is unknown. The sample is drawn from a study of T cells in Graves' hyperthyroidism and ophthalmopathy. Study-wide points: Ophthalmopathy was told apart from stable hyperthyroidism by a 13 V-J model.

What was amplified from RNA transcripts were TCR beta CDR3 regions. TCR CDR3 regions were first amplified by RT-PCR with HTBI primers. TCRdb re-called the multiplex PCR reads through MiXCR, storing one row per CDR3 protein. The sample holds about 560,000 distinct CDR3 sequences, over 15% seen once. This CDR3 contains 12 residues. Germline CDR1 is DFQATT and CDR2 is SNEGSKA (reference sequence). Trimming removed 4 bases at V and 5 bases at J, with 12 bases between. This clonotype was obtained from a woman aged 18 to 35 with Graves' hyperthyroidism. The sequencing sample was made of blood. This chain uses TRBV20-1 with TRBJ2-7; D gene unclear. The CDR3 sequence is CSATIKGDEQYF. The CDR3, as DNA: TGCAGTGCTACCATCAAGGGTGACGAGCAGTACTTC.